This T cell receptor beta chain was recorded in a study of blood T cell repertoires in COVID-19. Some clones are missing from TCRdb's copy, which holds only in-frame ones; the method was immunoSEQ multiplex PCR. The sample has 65,000 to 70,000 clones; approximately 86% are singletons. The CDR3 contains 17 residues. V gene TRBV21-1 combines with J gene TRBJ2-7; the table assigns TRBD2, which was not confirmed against the DNA. TRBV21-1 constitutes a pseudogene. Sequenced sample: peripheral blood. The receptor was isolated from a woman aged 55 to 70 with acute or convalescent COVID-19. Written as DNA, the CDR3 is TGTGCCAGCAGCTCTATAGACCAGAGCGGGTACCTGGACGAGCAGTACTTC. Translating it yields CASSSIDQSGYLDEQYF.